These T cell receptor beta chains were read from a single sample in a study of blood T cell repertoires in COVID-19. Some clones are missing from TCRdb's copy, which holds only in-frame ones; the method was immunoSEQ multiplex PCR. The data show 120,000 or so clones, roughly 80% seen once. The sample was peripheral blood. The receptors stem from a human donor in a cohort sampled during active COVID-19. Each CDR3 is given with its conserved first and last residue. The D gene is left open where the match is weak. Clone size appears in some rows only: once, few, many, or a class for an expanded clone.

CDR3 protein: CASSLDLAEASYNEQFF
CDR3 DNA: TGTGCCAGCAGCTTAGATCTTGCAGAGGCTAGCTACAATGAGCAGTTCTTC
CDR3 length: 17
V gene: TRBV7-6
J gene: TRBJ2-1
clone size: .
D gene: .

CDR3 protein: CASSQDRDFQETQYF
CDR3 DNA: TGTGCCAGCAGCCAAGATCGGGATTTCCAAGAGACCCAGTACTTC
CDR3 length: 15
V gene: TRBV4-2
J gene: TRBJ2-5
clone size: .
D gene: .

CDR3 protein: CASSETENFIYEQYF
CDR3 DNA: TGTGCCAGCAGTGAGACAGAGAACTTCATCTACGAGCAGTACTTC
CDR3 length: 15
V gene: TRBV6-1
J gene: TRBJ2-7
clone size: .
D gene: .

CDR3 protein: CASSLNPGPTEAFF
CDR3 DNA: TGCGCCAGCAGCTTGAATCCAGGCCCCACTGAAGCTTTCTTT
CDR3 length: 14
V gene: TRBV5-1
J gene: TRBJ1-1
clone size: .
D gene: .

CDR3 protein: CASSRTGGLSYEQYF
CDR3 DNA: TGTGCCAGCAGCCGGACGGGGGGCCTATCCTACGAGCAGTACTTC
CDR3 length: 15
V gene: TRBV5-6
J gene: TRBJ2-7
clone size: .
D gene: .

CDR3 protein: CASSFEGGFSYEQYF
CDR3 DNA: TGTGCCAGCAGTTTTGAGGGGGGGTTCTCCTACGAGCAGTACTTC
CDR3 length: 15
V gene: TRBV27
J gene: TRBJ2-7
clone size: .
D gene: .

CDR3 protein: CASSEVISGNTDTQYF
CDR3 DNA: TGTGCCAGCAGTGAAGTGATTAGCGGGAACACAGATACGCAGTATTTT
CDR3 length: 16
V gene: TRBV2
J gene: TRBJ2-3
clone size: .
D gene: TRBD2

CDR3 protein: CASSAGRVNQPQHF
CDR3 DNA: TGTGCCAGTAGTGCTGGGCGGGTCAATCAGCCCCAGCATTTT
CDR3 length: 14
V gene: TRBV19
J gene: TRBJ1-5
clone size: .
D gene: .

CDR3 protein: CAARNDTYGYTF
CDR3 DNA: TGTGCCGCCCGCAACGACACCTATGGCTACACCTTC
CDR3 length: 12
V gene: TRBV10-3
J gene: TRBJ1-2
clone size: .
D gene: .

CDR3 protein: CASSFGQANEQYF
CDR3 DNA: TGTGCCAGCAGCTTCGGACAGGCCAACGAGCAGTACTTC
CDR3 length: 13
V gene: TRBV7-9
J gene: TRBJ2-7
clone size: .
D gene: TRBD1

CDR3 protein: CATSWGGLGTNQPQHF
CDR3 DNA: TGTGCCACCTCCTGGGGTGGGTTAGGGACTAATCAGCCCCAGCATTTT
CDR3 length: 16
V gene: TRBV28
J gene: TRBJ1-5
clone size: few
D gene: .

CDR3 protein: CATSRGGGATEQYF
CDR3 DNA: TGTGCCACCAGCAGAGGTGGGGGGGCGACCGAGCAGTACTTC
CDR3 length: 14
V gene: TRBV15
J gene: TRBJ2-7
clone size: once
D gene: .

CDR3 protein: CASSLSRGETQYF
CDR3 DNA: TGTGCCAGCAGCTTATCACGGGGAGAGACCCAGTACTTC
CDR3 length: 13
V gene: TRBV7-3
J gene: TRBJ2-5
clone size: few
D gene: .

CDR3 protein: CASSTSGGLQETQYF
CDR3 DNA: TGTGCCAGCAGTACCTCCGGGGGGCTCCAAGAGACCCAGTACTTC
CDR3 length: 15
V gene: TRBV2
J gene: TRBJ2-5
clone size: .
D gene: .

CDR3 protein: CASSLGQGAPDTQYF
CDR3 DNA: TGTGCCAGCAGCTTGGGACAGGGGGCACCAGATACGCAGTATTTT
CDR3 length: 15
V gene: TRBV5-8
J gene: TRBJ2-3
clone size: .
D gene: TRBD1

CDR3 protein: CASSPPRGNQETQYF
CDR3 DNA: TGCGCCAGCAGCCCCCCGAGGGGGAATCAAGAGACCCAGTACTTC
CDR3 length: 15
V gene: TRBV5-1
J gene: TRBJ2-5
clone size: .
D gene: .

CDR3 protein: CASSLGGEPPLHF
CDR3 DNA: TGTGCCAGCAGCTTAGGGGGGGAGCCACCCCTCCACTTT
CDR3 length: 13
V gene: TRBV7-9
J gene: TRBJ1-6
clone size: .
D gene: .

CDR3 protein: CASSPGTGGQETQYF
CDR3 DNA: TGTGCCAGTAGCCCCGGGACAGGAGGGCAAGAGACCCAGTACTTC
CDR3 length: 15
V gene: TRBV19
J gene: TRBJ2-5
clone size: .
D gene: TRBD1

CDR3 protein: CASSFASPYEQYF
CDR3 DNA: TGTGCCAGCAGCTTCGCGTCACCTTACGAGCAGTACTTC
CDR3 length: 13
V gene: TRBV11-3
J gene: TRBJ2-7
clone size: .
D gene: .

CDR3 protein: CASSLLGAGDEQYF
CDR3 DNA: TGTGCCAGCAGTTTATTGGGGGCGGGCGACGAGCAGTACTTC
CDR3 length: 14
V gene: TRBV27
J gene: TRBJ2-7
clone size: .
D gene: .

CDR3 protein: CASSLTWDSGNEKLFF
CDR3 DNA: TGTGCCAGCAGCTTAACGTGGGATAGCGGTAATGAAAAACTGTTTTTT
CDR3 length: 16
V gene: TRBV7-9
J gene: TRBJ1-4
clone size: .
D gene: .

CDR3 protein: CASSLSGQVVYEQYF
CDR3 DNA: TGTGCCAGCAGTTTATCGGGACAGGTGGTCTACGAGCAGTACTTC
CDR3 length: 15
V gene: TRBV27
J gene: TRBJ2-7
clone size: .
D gene: TRBD1

CDR3 protein: CASSLGQVYEQYF
CDR3 DNA: TGTGCCAGCAGCTTGGGACAGGTCTACGAGCAGTACTTC
CDR3 length: 13
V gene: TRBV5-6
J gene: TRBJ2-7
clone size: .
D gene: .

CDR3 protein: CATGQGYEQYF
CDR3 DNA: TGTGCCACGGGACAGGGCTACGAGCAGTACTTC
CDR3 length: 11
V gene: TRBV5-8
J gene: TRBJ2-7
clone size: .
D gene: TRBD1

CDR3 protein: CASSNGGRAHYGYTF
CDR3 DNA: TGTGCCAGTAGTAATGGTGGCAGGGCGCACTATGGCTACACCTTC
CDR3 length: 15
V gene: TRBV19
J gene: TRBJ1-2
clone size: .
D gene: .